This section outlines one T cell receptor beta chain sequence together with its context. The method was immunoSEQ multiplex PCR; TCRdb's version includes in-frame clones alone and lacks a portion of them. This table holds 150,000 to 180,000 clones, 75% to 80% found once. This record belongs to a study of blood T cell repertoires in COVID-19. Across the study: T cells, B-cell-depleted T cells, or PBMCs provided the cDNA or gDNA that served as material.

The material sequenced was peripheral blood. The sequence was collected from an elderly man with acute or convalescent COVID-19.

The CDR3 DNA sequence: TGCGCCAGCAGGGATTCGGGGGGGTCCTACAATGAGCAGTTCTTC. Translating gives CASRDSGGSYNEQFF. The genes are TRBV5-1 and TRBJ2-1; 8 bases are a match to TRBD2. Germline V gives CDR1 SGHRS, CDR2 YFSETQ. The CDR3 loop spans 15 amino acids. V lost 5 bases and J lost 1; bases outside the gene matches: 5.